This T cell receptor (beta chain) was sequenced for a study of early T cells in non-severe SARS-CoV-2 infection. As for the study in general: The study sequenced bulk RNA from unsorted whole blood, with chains unpaired. Study-level results: CD4 and private specificities were missed by VDJdb matching, which favored anti-spike CD8 responses.

This clonotype was seen repeatedly, ten times or more. Its antigen is unknown. Attachment of unique molecular identifiers to individual cDNA molecules was performed. Each CDR3 protein gets one entry after TCRdb re-called the 5' RACE reads with MiXCR. The sample has about 80,000 distinct CDR3 sequences; approximately 12% are singletons. V lost 1 base, J lost 4 bases, and 8 bases stayed unmatched. Germline V gives CDR1 SGHRS, CDR2 YFSETQ. The CDR3 runs to 17 residues. The sequencing sample was made of whole blood. The sequence was collected from an adult who was a healthcare worker with PCR-confirmed SARS-CoV-2 infection or an uninfected control (not recorded which). The V gene is TRBV5-1, the J gene TRBJ2-3, with 11 bases identical to TRBD1. The CDR3 sequence is CASSLPQGTGGSDTQYF. The CDR3 DNA reads TGCGCCAGCAGCTTGCCCCAAGGGACAGGGGGATCAGATACGCAGTATTTT. Drawing the rest from reference TRBV5-1 and TRBJ2-3, the complete variable domain is KAGVTQTPRYLIKTRGQQVTLSCSPISGHRSVSWYQQTPGQGLQFLFEYFSETQRNKGNFPGRFSGRQFSNSRSEMNVSTLELGDSALYLCASSLPQGTGGSDTQYFGPGTRLTVL.